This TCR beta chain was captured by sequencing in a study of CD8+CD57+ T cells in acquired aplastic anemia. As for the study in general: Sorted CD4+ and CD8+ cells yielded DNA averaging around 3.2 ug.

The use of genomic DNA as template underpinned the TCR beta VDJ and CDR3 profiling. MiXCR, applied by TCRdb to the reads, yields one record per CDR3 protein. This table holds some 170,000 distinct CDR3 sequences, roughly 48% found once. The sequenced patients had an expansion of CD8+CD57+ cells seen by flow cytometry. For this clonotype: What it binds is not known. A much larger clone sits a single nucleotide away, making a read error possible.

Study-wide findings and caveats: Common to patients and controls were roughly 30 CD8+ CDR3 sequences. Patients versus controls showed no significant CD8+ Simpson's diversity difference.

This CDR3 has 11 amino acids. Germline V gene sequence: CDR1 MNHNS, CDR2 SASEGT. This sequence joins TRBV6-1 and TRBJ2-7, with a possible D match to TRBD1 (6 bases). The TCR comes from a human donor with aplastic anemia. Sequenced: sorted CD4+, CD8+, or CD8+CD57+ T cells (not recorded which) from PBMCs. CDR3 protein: CAGSEGGEQYF. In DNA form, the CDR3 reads TGTGCCGGCAGTGAAGGGGGCGAGCAGTACTTC.